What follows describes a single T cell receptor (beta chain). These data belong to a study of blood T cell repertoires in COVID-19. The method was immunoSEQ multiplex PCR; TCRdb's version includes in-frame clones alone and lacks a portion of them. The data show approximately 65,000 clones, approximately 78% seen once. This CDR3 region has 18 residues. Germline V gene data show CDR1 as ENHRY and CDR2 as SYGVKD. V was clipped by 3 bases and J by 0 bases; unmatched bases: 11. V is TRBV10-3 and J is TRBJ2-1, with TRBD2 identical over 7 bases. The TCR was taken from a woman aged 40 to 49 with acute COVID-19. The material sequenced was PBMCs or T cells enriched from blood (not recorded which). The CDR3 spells CAISEGAMGGSSYNEQFF. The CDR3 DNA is TGTGCCATCAGTGAAGGAGCTATGGGAGGGAGCTCCTACAATGAGCAGTTCTTC.